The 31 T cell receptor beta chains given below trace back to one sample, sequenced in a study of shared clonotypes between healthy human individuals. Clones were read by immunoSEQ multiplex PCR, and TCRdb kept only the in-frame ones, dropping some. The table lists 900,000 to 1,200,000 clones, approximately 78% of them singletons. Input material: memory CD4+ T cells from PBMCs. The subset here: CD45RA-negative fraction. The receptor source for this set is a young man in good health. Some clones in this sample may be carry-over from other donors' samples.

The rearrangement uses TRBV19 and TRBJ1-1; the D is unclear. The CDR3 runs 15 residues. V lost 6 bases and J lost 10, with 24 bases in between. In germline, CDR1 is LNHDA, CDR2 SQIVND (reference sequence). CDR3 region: CASSREPRAVDLAFF. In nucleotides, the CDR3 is TGTGCCAGTAGCCGAGAACCCCGGGCCGTAGACCTAGCTTTCTTT.

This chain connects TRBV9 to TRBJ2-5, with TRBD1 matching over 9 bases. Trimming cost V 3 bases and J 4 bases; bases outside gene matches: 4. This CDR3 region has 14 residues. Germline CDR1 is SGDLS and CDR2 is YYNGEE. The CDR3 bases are TGTGCCAGCAGCGGCACAGGGGGCCGAGAGACCCAGTACTTC. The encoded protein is CASSGTGGRETQYF.

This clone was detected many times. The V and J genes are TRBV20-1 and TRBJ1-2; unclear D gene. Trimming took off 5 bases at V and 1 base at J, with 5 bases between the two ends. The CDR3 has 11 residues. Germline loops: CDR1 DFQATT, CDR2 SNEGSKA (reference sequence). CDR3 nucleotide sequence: TGCAGTGCTTACGTTAACTATGGCTACACCTTC. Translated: CSAYVNYGYTF.

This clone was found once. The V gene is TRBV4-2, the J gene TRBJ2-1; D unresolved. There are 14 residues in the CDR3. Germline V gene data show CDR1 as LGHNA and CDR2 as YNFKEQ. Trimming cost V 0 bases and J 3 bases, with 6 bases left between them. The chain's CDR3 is CASSQDRSYNEQFF. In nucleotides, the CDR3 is TGTGCCAGCAGCCAAGATCGCAGCTACAATGAGCAGTTCTTC.

The CDR3 nucleotides read TGTGCCAGCAGCGGAGGGGTTTACGGGACCCAGTACTTC. Amino acid sequence: CASSGGVYGTQYF. This rearrangement joins TRBV14 to TRBJ2-5; the D gene is possibly TRBD2 (6 bases). The CDR3 length is 13 residues. Between the trimmed V and J ends, which lost 5 bases and 7 bases, there was a span of 14 bases. Germline CDR1 SGHDN, CDR2 FVKESK.

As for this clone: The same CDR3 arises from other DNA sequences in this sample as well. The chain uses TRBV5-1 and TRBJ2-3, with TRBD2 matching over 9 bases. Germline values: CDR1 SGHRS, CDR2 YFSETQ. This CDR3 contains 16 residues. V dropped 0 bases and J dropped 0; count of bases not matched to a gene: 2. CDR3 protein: CASSLGLAASTDTQYF. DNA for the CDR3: TGCGCCAGCAGCTTGGGACTAGCGGCTAGCACAGATACGCAGTATTTT. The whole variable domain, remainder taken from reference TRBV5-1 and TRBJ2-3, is KAGVTQTPRYLIKTRGQQVTLSCSPISGHRSVSWYQQTPGQGLQFLFEYFSETQRNKGNFPGRFSGRQFSNSRSEMNVSTLELGDSALYLCASSLGLAASTDTQYFGPGTRLTVL.

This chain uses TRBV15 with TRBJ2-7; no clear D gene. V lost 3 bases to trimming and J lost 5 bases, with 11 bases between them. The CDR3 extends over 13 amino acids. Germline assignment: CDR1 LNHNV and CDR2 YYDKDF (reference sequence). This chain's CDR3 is CATSSMGYHEQYF. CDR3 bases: TGTGCCACCAGCAGTATGGGGTACCACGAGCAGTACTTC.

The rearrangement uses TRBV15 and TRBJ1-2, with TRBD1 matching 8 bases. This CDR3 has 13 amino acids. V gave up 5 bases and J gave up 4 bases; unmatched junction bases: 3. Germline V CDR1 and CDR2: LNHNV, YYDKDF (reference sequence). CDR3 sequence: CATSPGTGYGYTF. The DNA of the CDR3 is TGTGCCACCAGCCCCGGGACAGGCTATGGCTACACCTTC. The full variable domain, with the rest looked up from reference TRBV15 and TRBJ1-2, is DAMVIQNPRYQVTQFGKPVTLSCSQTLNHNVMYWYQQKSSQAPKLLFHYYDKDFNNEADTPDNFQSRRPNTSFCFLDIRSPGLGDTAMYLCATSPGTGYGYTFGSGTRLTVV.

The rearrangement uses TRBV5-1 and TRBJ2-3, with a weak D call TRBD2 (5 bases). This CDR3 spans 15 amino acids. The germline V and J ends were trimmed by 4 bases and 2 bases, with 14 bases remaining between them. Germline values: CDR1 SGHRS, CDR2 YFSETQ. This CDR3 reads CASSHPWGDTDTQYF. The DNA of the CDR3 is TGCGCCAGCAGCCATCCTTGGGGAGACACAGATACGCAGTATTTT.

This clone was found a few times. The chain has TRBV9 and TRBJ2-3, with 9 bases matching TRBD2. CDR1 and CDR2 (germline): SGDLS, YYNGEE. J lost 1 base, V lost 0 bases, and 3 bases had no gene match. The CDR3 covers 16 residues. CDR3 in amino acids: CASSVVSSGGTDTQYF. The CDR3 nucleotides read TGTGCCAGCAGCGTAGTGTCTAGCGGGGGCACAGATACGCAGTATTTT.

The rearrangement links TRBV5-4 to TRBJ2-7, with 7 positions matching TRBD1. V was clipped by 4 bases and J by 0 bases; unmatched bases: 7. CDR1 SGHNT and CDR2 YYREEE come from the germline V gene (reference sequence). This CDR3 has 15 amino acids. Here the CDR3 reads CASSMGQPLSYEQYF. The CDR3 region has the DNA TGTGCCAGCAGCATGGGACAGCCCCTCTCCTACGAGCAGTACTTC.

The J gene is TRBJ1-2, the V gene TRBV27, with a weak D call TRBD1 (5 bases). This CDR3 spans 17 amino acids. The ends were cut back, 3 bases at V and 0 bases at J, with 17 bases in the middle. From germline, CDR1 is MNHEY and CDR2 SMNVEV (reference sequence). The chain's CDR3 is CASSFSSRGVANYGYTF. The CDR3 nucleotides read TGTGCCAGCAGTTTCTCCTCACGAGGGGTGGCTAACTATGGCTACACCTTC.

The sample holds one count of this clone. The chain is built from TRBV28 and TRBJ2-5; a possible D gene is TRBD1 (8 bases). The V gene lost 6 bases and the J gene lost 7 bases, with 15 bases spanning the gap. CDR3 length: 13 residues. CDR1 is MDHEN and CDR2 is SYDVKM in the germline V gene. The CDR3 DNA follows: TGTGCCAGCAGCCTCAACAGGGGGGGGACCCAGTACTTC. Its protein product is CASSLNRGGTQYF.

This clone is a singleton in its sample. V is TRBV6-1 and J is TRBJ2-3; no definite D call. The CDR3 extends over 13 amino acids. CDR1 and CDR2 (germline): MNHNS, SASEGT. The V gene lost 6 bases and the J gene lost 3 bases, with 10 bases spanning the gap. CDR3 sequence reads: CASSQKGTDTQYF. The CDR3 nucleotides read TGTGCCAGCAGCCAAAAAGGAACAGATACGCAGTATTTT.

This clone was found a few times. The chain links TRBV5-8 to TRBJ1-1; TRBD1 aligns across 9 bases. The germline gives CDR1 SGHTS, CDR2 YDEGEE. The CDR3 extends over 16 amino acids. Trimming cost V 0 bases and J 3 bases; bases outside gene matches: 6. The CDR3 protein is CASSLGTGVEDTEAFF. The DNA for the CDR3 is TGTGCCAGCAGCTTGGGGACAGGGGTTGAGGACACTGAAGCTTTCTTT.

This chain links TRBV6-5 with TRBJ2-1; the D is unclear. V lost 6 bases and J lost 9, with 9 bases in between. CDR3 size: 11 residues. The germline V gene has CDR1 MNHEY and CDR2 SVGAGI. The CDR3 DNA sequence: TGTGCCAGCAGCTATCCCGCTGAGCAGTTCTTC. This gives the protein CASSYPAEQFF.

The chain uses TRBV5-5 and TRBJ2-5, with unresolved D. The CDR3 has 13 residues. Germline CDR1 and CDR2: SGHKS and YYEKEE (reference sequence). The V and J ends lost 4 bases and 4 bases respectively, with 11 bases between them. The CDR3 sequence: CASSPSGGETQYF. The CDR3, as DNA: TGTGCCAGCAGCCCCAGTGGCGGAGAGACCCAGTACTTC.

The CDR3 spells CASSLAGTGVYQPQHF. The CDR3 bases are TGTGCCAGCAGCTTAGCTGGGACAGGGGTTTATCAGCCCCAGCATTTT. J is TRBJ1-5 and V is TRBV7-2; 10 nucleotides align to TRBD1. The CDR3 is 16 amino acids. CDR1 is SGHTA and CDR2 is FQGNSA in the germline V gene. V shed 0 bases, J shed 5 bases, and the junction held 4 bases outside the gene matches.

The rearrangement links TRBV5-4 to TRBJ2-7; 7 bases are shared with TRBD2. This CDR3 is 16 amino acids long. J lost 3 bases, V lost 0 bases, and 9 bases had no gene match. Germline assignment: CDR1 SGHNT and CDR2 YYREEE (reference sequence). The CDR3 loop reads CASSLAGGGSSYEQYF. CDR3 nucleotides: TGTGCCAGCAGCTTGGCCGGAGGCGGGAGTAGCTACGAGCAGTACTTC.

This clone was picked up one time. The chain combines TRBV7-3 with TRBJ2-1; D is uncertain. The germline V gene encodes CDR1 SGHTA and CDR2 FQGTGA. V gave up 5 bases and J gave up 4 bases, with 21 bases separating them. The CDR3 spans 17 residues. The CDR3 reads CASSLLGRSNGYNEQFF. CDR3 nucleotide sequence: TGTGCCAGCAGCCTCCTCGGAAGGAGCAATGGTTACAATGAGCAGTTCTTC. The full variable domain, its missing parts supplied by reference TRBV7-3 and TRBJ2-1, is GAGVSQTPSNKVTEKGKYVELRCDPISGHTALYWYRQSLGQGPEFLIYFQGTGAADDSGLPNDRFFAVRPEGSVSTLKIQRTERGDSAVYLCASSLLGRSNGYNEQFFGPGTRLTVL.

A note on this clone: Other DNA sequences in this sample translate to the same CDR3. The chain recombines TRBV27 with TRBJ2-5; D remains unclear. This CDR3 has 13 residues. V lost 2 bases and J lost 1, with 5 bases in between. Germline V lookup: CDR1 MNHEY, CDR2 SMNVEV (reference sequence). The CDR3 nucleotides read TGTGCCAGCAGTTTAAGGTTCCAAGAGACCCAGTACTTC. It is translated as CASSLRFQETQYF.

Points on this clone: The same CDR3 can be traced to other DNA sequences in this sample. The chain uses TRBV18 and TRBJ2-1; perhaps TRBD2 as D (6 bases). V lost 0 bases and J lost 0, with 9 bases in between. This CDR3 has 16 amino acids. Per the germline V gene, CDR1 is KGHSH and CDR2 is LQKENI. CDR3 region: CASSPPNSGSYNEQFF. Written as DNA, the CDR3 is TGTGCCAGCTCACCACCGAATAGCGGCTCCTACAATGAGCAGTTCTTC. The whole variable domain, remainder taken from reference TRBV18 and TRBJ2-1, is NAGVMQNPRHLVRRRGQEARLRCSPMKGHSHVYWYRQLPEEGLKFMVYLQKENIIDESGMPKERFSAEFPKEGPSILRIQQVVRGDSAAYFCASSPPNSGSYNEQFFGPGTRLTVL.

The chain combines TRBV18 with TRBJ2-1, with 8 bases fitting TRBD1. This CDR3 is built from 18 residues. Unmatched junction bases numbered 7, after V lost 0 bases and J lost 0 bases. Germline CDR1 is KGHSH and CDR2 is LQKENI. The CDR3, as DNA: TGTGCCAGCTCACCACCTACAGGGGGTAGTCGCTCCTACAATGAGCAGTTCTTC. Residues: CASSPPTGGSRSYNEQFF. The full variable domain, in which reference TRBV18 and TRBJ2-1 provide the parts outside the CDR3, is NAGVMQNPRHLVRRRGQEARLRCSPMKGHSHVYWYRQLPEEGLKFMVYLQKENIIDESGMPKERFSAEFPKEGPSILRIQQVVRGDSAAYFCASSPPTGGSRSYNEQFFGPGTRLTVL.

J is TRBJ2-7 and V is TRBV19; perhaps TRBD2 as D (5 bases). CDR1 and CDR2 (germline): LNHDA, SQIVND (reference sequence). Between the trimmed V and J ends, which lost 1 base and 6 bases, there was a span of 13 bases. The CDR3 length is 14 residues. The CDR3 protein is CASSIAVLRGEQYF. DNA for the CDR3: TGTGCCAGTAGTATAGCCGTCCTACGGGGCGAGCAGTACTTC.

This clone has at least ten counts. The CDR3 sequence is CSATTSREQFF. The CDR3 region has the DNA TGCAGTGCAACAACTAGCCGTGAGCAGTTCTTC. The rearrangement uses TRBV20-1 and TRBJ2-1; tentative D call: TRBD2 (6 bases). Germline-derived CDR1 and CDR2 are DFQATT and SNEGSKA (reference sequence). The V gene lost 6 bases and the J gene lost 9 bases, with 12 bases spanning the gap. CDR3 length: 11 residues.

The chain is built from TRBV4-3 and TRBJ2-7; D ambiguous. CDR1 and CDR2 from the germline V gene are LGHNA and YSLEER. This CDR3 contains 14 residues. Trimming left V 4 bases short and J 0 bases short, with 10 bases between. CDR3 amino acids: CASSPTTASYEQYF. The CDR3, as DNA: TGCGCCAGCAGCCCTACGACTGCCTCCTACGAGCAGTACTTC.

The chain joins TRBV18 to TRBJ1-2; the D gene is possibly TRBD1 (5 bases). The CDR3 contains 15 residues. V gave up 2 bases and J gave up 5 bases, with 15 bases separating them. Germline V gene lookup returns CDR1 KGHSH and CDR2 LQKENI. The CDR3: CASSPGAPGVYGYTF. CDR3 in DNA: TGTGCCAGCTCACCAGGGGCCCCGGGGGTATATGGCTACACCTTC.

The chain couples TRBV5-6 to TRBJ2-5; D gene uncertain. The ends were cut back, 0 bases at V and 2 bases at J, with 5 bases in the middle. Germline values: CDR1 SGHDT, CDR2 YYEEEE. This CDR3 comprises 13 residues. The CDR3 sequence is CASSLGPQETQYF. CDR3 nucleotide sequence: TGTGCCAGCAGCTTGGGGCCTCAAGAGACCCAGTACTTC.

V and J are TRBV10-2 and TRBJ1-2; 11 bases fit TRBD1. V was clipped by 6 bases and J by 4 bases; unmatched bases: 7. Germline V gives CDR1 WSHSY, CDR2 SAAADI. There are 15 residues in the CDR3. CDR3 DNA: TGCGCCAGCAGCCCTGGACAGGGGGCGGTCTATGGCTACACCTTC. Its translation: CASSPGQGAVYGYTF.

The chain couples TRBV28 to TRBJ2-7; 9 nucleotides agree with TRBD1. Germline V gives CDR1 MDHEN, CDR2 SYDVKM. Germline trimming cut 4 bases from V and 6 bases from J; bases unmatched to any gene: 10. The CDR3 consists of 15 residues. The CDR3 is CASSSPGTGRFEQYF. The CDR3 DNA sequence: TGTGCCAGCAGTTCCCCCGGGACAGGGAGGTTCGAGCAGTACTTC.

CDR3 in DNA: TGTGCCAGCAGTTCTCGTTCAACCTCCTACGAGCAGTACTTC. Encoded protein: CASSSRSTSYEQYF. The chain has TRBV27 and TRBJ2-7; D is undetermined. V was trimmed by 4 bases and J by 0 bases, leaving 10 bases between them. There are 14 residues in the CDR3. The germline V gene encodes CDR1 MNHEY and CDR2 SMNVEV (reference sequence).